Listed here is a single T cell receptor beta chain. Its antigen is undetermined. The sample is drawn from a study of T cells in tuberculosis. Looking at the study overall: The T cells targeted glucose monomycolate, a mycobacterial lipid, via CD1B. Study findings and constraints: Active tuberculosis TCR-alpha repertoires lay closer to GMM-specific TCRs than IGRA-negative controls, suggesting clonal expansion.

This CDR3 is built from 17 residues. CDR1 is SEHNR, CDR2 FQNEAQ, per germline (reference sequence). Between the trimmed V and J ends, which lost 1 base and 1 base, there was a span of 16 bases. Each donor contributed about 100,000 T cells on average, unsorted. TCRdb keeps only in-frame clones here, not all; method: immunoSEQ multiplex PCR. The sample includes tens of thousands of clones, approximately 94% of them seen just once. This chain connects TRBV7-9 to TRBJ1-1; possible D gene TRBD1, 6 bases. The sequenced sample consisted of PBMCs. The clonotype comes from a donor between 10 and 29 years old with latent tuberculosis or without tuberculosis infection. The CDR3, as DNA: TGTGCCAGCAGCTTAGGCACGCCCAGGGGCACGAACACTGAAGCTTTCTTT. This encodes CASSLGTPRGTNTEAFF.